These 5 T cell receptor beta chains originate from one sample sequenced in a study of shared clonotypes between healthy human individuals. Data came from immunoSEQ multiplex PCR; TCRdb stores just in-frame clones and leaves some out. The data contain more than 2 million clones, 85% to 95% of them singletons. Input material: naive CD4+ T cells sorted from blood. The subset here: CD45RA+ positively selected. The receptors come from a man between 18 and 35 years old in good health.

V and J are TRBV7-9 and TRBJ2-6, with D unclear. CDR3 length equals 16 residues. V lost 2 bases and J 4 bases, leaving 12 bases between the germline ends. Germline CDR1 SEHNR, CDR2 FQNEAQ (reference sequence). CDR3 protein: CASSLLLGMGANVLTF. CDR3 DNA sequence: TGTGCCAGCAGCTTACTCTTAGGGATGGGGGCCAACGTCCTGACTTTC.

This rearrangement joins TRBV10-3 to TRBJ1-1, with D unresolved. Germline V gene lookup returns CDR1 ENHRY and CDR2 SYGVKD. Trimming cost V 5 bases and J 0 bases, with 10 bases left between them. The CDR3 totals 14 residues. This chain's CDR3 is CAISRQPMNTEAFF. CDR3 nucleotides: TGTGCCATCAGTCGACAACCTATGAACACTGAAGCTTTCTTT.

The V call is TRBV27, the J call TRBJ2-7; D could derive from TRBD1 or TRBD2 (5 bases each). Germline V gene lookup returns CDR1 MNHEY and CDR2 SMNVEV (reference sequence). Trimming took off 6 bases at V and 0 bases at J, with 21 bases between the two ends. This CDR3 spans 17 amino acids. Here the CDR3 reads CASRSNRDRVSSYEQYF. In DNA, the CDR3 is TGTGCCAGCAGAAGCAACCGGGACCGCGTAAGCTCCTACGAGCAGTACTTC.

This clone was seen once. The chain has TRBV6-1 and TRBJ1-2; perhaps TRBD1 as D (6 bases). Looked up from germline, CDR1 is MNHNS and CDR2 is SASEGT. V was cut by 7 bases and J by 2 bases, with 14 bases left in between. The CDR3 loop spans 14 amino acids. The CDR3 here is CASIYTQGNYGYTF. The CDR3 coding sequence is TGTGCCAGCATCTACACGCAGGGGAACTATGGCTACACCTTC.

Notes on this clone: A read error may produce the germline difference seen at one junction end. In DNA form, the CDR3 reads TGTGCCAGCAGCGTAGAGGGCTCCCCCGCTGGCCACACCTTC. This translates into CASSVEGSPAGHTF. The chain employs TRBV9 and TRBJ1-2; D ambiguous. Germline CDR1 is SGDLS and CDR2 is YYNGEE. CDR3 size: 14 residues.